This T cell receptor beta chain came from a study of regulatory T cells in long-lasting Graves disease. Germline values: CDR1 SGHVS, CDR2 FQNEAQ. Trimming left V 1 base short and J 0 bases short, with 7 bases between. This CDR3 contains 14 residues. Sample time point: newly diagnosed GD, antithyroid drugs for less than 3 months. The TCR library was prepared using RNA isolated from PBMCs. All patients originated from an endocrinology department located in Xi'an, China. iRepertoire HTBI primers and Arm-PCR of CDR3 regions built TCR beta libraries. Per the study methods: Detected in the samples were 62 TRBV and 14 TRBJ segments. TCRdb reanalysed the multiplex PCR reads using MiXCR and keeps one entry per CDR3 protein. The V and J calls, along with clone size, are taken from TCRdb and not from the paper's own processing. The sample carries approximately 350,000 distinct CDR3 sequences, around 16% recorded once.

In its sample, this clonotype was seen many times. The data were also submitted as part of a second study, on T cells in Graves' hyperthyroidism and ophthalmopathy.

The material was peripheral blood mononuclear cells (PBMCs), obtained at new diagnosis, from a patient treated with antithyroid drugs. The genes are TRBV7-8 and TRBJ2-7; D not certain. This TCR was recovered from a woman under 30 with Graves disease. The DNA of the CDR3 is TGTGCCAGCAGCTTAGGACCAATCTCCTACGAGCAGTACTTC. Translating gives CASSLGPISYEQYF. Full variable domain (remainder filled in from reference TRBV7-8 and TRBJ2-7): GAGVSQSPRYKVAKRGQDVALRCDPISGHVSLFWYQQALGQGPEFLTYFQNEAQLDKSGLPSDRFFAERPEGSVSTLKIQRTQQEDSAVYLCASSLGPISYEQYFGPGTRLTVT.